This passage covers 22 T cell receptor beta chains from one sample sequenced in a study of T cell repertoires in cytomegalovirus infection. MiXCR, run by TCRdb on the reads, gives a single entry per CDR3 protein. The table lists 200,000 to 300,000 distinct CDR3 sequences, approximately 10% of them singletons. The sample consisted of PBMCs. These receptors were obtained from a human donor in good health (CMV status not recorded). Some clones in this sample may be carry-over from other donors' samples.

This clonotype was counted at least ten times. V and J are TRBV7-2 and TRBJ1-2; D is undetermined. CDR3 length equals 16 residues. V was pared by 1 base and J by 1 base, with 13 bases between. The V gene's germline CDR1 is SGHTA and CDR2 FQGNSA. CDR3 amino acids: CASSLVSGPNNYGYTF. DNA of the CDR3: TGTGCCAGCAGCTTAGTCTCCGGACCAAATAACTATGGCTACACCTTC.

This clonotype has just one count. The genes are TRBV3-1 and TRBJ1-6; D is possibly TRBD1 (5 bases). CDR3 length equals 18 residues. V lost 0 bases and J lost 7, with 19 bases in between. CDR1 is LGHDT, CDR2 YNNKEL, per germline (reference sequence). The CDR3 region has the DNA TGTGCCAGCAGCCAAGAATCAAGGCAGGGTAGACGAAATTCACCCCTCCACTTT. It codes for CASSQESRQGRRNSPLHF.

This clonotype was seen many times. The chain recombines TRBV7-2 with TRBJ2-7, with D possibly matching TRBD1 (6 bases). The ends were cut back, 5 bases at V and 2 bases at J, with 10 bases in the middle. Germline V lookup: CDR1 SGHTA, CDR2 FQGNSA. This CDR3 is built from 13 residues. CDR3 sequence: CASSPDRTYEQYF. In DNA, the CDR3 is TGTGCCAGCAGCCCGGACAGAACCTACGAGCAGTACTTC.

This clonotype has at least ten counts. The chain employs TRBV6-2 or TRBV6-3 and TRBJ1-1; perhaps TRBD1 as D (6 bases). V lost 10 bases, J lost 4 bases, and 13 bases lay in between. CDR1 is MNHEY, CDR2 SVGEGT, per germline. CDR3 size: 12 residues. The CDR3 region has the DNA TGTGCCACCAAACTAGGGGGCACTGAAGCTTTCTTT. Residues: CATKLGGTEAFF.

This chain connects TRBV7-2 to TRBJ1-4; no firm D call. Germline loops: CDR1 SGHTA, CDR2 FQGNSA. The CDR3 totals 15 residues. V was cut by 1 base and J by 0 bases, with 6 bases left in between. The CDR3 loop is CASSLGRSTNEKLFF. CDR3 coding DNA: TGTGCCAGCAGCTTAGGACGCTCAACTAATGAAAAACTGTTTTTT.

Ten or more counts support this clonotype. The V call is TRBV15, the J call TRBJ1-1; no clear D. CDR1 is LNHNV, CDR2 YYDKDF, per germline (reference sequence). The CDR3 loop spans 13 amino acids. V was clipped by 2 bases and J by 5 bases, with 9 bases between them. DNA for the CDR3: TGTGCCACCAGCAGACAGTCGGGAACTGAAGCTTTCTTT. Translation: CATSRQSGTEAFF.

This clonotype showed up many times. The rearrangement links TRBV7-2 to TRBJ2-3; TRBD2 matches at 7 bases. CDR3 length: 15 residues. V trimming: 5 bases; J trimming: 5 bases; junction bases outside the gene matches: 10. Germline V gene data show CDR1 as SGHTA and CDR2 as FQGNSA. DNA for the CDR3: TGTGCCAGCAGCGGACGGATGGTAGCGGGAGATACGCAGTATTTT. Translating it yields CASSGRMVAGDTQYF.

This clonotype turned up a few times. The V gene is TRBV5-1, the J gene TRBJ1-5; D remains unclear. The CDR3 loop spans 15 amino acids. The V end was cut by 3 bases, the J end by 4 bases, with 14 bases between. Germline CDR1 SGHRS, CDR2 YFSETQ. This CDR3 is CASSSEGLWNQPQHF. The CDR3 DNA reads TGCGCCAGCAGCTCGGAAGGGTTATGGAATCAGCCCCAGCATTTT.

The rearrangement joins TRBV2 to TRBJ1-5; no definite D call. CDR1 SNHLY and CDR2 FYNNEI come from the germline V gene. The CDR3 loop spans 13 amino acids. Trimming removed 2 bases from V and 8 bases from J, with 10 bases in between. DNA of the CDR3: TGTGCCAGCAGTGAAAGACTCCTTAAGCCCCAGCATTTT. Translation: CASSERLLKPQHF. Together with reference TRBV2 and TRBJ1-5, the CDR3 gives the full variable domain: EPEVTQTPSHQVTQMGQEVILRCVPISNHLYFYWYRQILGQKVEFLVSFYNNEISEKSEIFDDQFSVERPDGSNFTLKIRSTKLEDSAMYFCASSERLLKPQHFGDGTRLSIL.

This clonotype was seen more than once but under ten times. V gene TRBV6-2 or TRBV6-3 combines with J gene TRBJ1-1; tentative D call: TRBD1 (5 bases). The CDR3 runs to 16 residues. CDR1 is MNHEY and CDR2 is SVGEGT in the germline V gene. Trimming removed 10 bases from V and 5 bases from J, with 26 bases in between. The CDR3 DNA is TGTGCCACCAAACGCTCCCGGGACTCAATGGGGACTGAAGCTTTCTTT. Its translation: CATKRSRDSMGTEAFF.

A few counts support this clonotype. The chain is built from TRBV27 and TRBJ1-6, with TRBD1 as a possible D gene (5 bases). CDR3 length: 16 amino acids. Germline V gene data show CDR1 as MNHEY and CDR2 as SMNVEV (reference sequence). Trimming left V 0 bases short and J 7 bases short, with 13 bases between. In DNA, the CDR3 is TGTGCCAGCAGTTTATCGGGGCAGGCGCAAAATTCACCCCTCCACTTT. Translation gives CASSLSGQAQNSPLHF.

The V and J genes are TRBV7-9 and TRBJ2-7; 8 positions match TRBD2. CDR3 length: 15 residues. V dropped 1 base and J dropped 5; count of bases not matched to a gene: 7. Germline V CDR1 and CDR2: SEHNR, FQNEAQ (reference sequence). CDR3 protein: CASSLGRGGFDEQYF. The CDR3 DNA sequence: TGTGCCAGCAGCTTAGGTCGCGGGGGGTTCGACGAGCAGTACTTC.

There are many counts of this clonotype. This chain connects TRBV7-4 to TRBJ1-4, with 7 bases aligning to TRBD1. Germline V gene lookup returns CDR1 SGHVT and CDR2 SQSDAQ. V lost 5 bases to trimming and J lost 5 bases; unmatched junction nucleotides: 5. The CDR3 length is 14 residues. The CDR3 sequence is CASSPGTENEKLFF. In DNA, the CDR3 is TGTGCCAGCAGCCCCGGGACAGAAAATGAAAAACTGTTTTTT. The full variable domain, rest sourced from reference TRBV7-4 and TRBJ1-4, is GAGVSQSPRYKVAKRGRDVALRCDSISGHVTLYWYRQTLGQGSEVLTYSQSDAQRDKSGRPSGRFSAERPERSVSTLKIQRTEQGDSAVYLCASSPGTENEKLFFGSGTQLSVL.

This clonotype was seen many times. The J gene is TRBJ1-1, the V gene TRBV12-3 or TRBV12-4, with D maybe TRBD1 (6 bases). V shed 2 bases and J shed 6 bases, with 10 bases lying between them. This CDR3 has 13 amino acids. This chain's CDR3 is CASSLTGLAEAFF. The CDR3 coding sequence is TGTGCCAGCAGTTTAACAGGGTTAGCTGAAGCTTTCTTT.

This clonotype was seen more than once but under ten times. CDR3 sequence (DNA): TGTGCCAGCAGCCCAATCAACGGGTATGGCTACACCTTC. This translates into CASSPINGYGYTF. The chain is built from TRBV28 and TRBJ1-2, with D hard to call. The CDR3 runs to 13 residues. The ends were cut back, 6 bases at V and 5 bases at J, with 13 bases in the middle. Germline CDR1 and CDR2: MDHEN and SYDVKM.

The table lists this clonotype with many counts. The chain recombines TRBV7-2 with TRBJ2-3, with D maybe TRBD2 (7 bases). Germline values: CDR1 SGHTA, CDR2 FQGNSA. This CDR3 spans 16 amino acids. The V end was cut by 6 bases, the J end by 5 bases, with 21 bases between. The CDR3 DNA sequence: TGTGCCAGCAGGGGGGGCGGGAGTTCTCGGGGAGATACGCAGTATTTT. Its protein is CASRGGGSSRGDTQYF.

This clonotype was observed many times. The chain carries TRBV11-2 and TRBJ2-3; D might be TRBD2 (5 bases). There are 15 residues in the CDR3. Germline V lookup: CDR1 SGHAT, CDR2 FQNNGV. V lost 1 base and J lost 0, with 8 bases in between. CDR3 protein: CASSLGGSSTDTQYF. The CDR3 DNA reads TGTGCCAGCAGCTTAGGTGGGAGTAGCACAGATACGCAGTATTTT.

In its sample, this clonotype was seen many times. This rearrangement joins TRBV12-3 or TRBV12-4 to TRBJ1-1; no definite D call. V lost 3 bases and J 0 bases, leaving 11 bases between the germline ends. CDR3 length: 15 residues. For the CDR3, the DNA is TGTGCCAGCAGTTTTTCCGGCAGCTTGAACACTGAAGCTTTCTTT. Amino acids: CASSFSGSLNTEAFF.

This clonotype was recorded many times. The rearrangement joins TRBV7-2 to TRBJ2-3; the match to TRBD2 covers 7 bases. Looked up from germline, CDR1 is SGHTA and CDR2 is FQGNSA. The ends lost 5 bases at V and 1 base at J; junction bases unmatched: 18. This CDR3 comprises 19 residues. This CDR3 is CASSHLFSRGMGGTDTQYF. Here the CDR3 DNA reads TGTGCCAGCAGCCACCTCTTCTCGCGGGGGATGGGGGGCACAGATACGCAGTATTTT.

This clonotype showed up many times. The chain combines TRBV5-1 with TRBJ2-3; either TRBD1 or TRBD2 may fit D (5 bases each). V was shortened by 3 bases and J by 5 bases, with 13 bases between the two germline ends. This CDR3 comprises 14 residues. Germline V gene sequence: CDR1 SGHRS, CDR2 YFSETQ. As DNA, the CDR3 is TGCGCCAGCAGCTGGGGGACCGGGGTAGATACGCAGTATTTT. Translation: CASSWGTGVDTQYF.

The chain has TRBV20-1 and TRBJ2-7; 8 bases line up with TRBD1. Germline CDR1 and CDR2: DFQATT and SNEGSKA (reference sequence). V was clipped by 0 bases and J by 6 bases; unmatched bases: 16. This CDR3 region has 17 residues. The CDR3 coding sequence is TGCAGTGCTAGAGATCTGGCGCAGGGGGCCAAGGGGCGCGAGCAGTACTTC. Encoded protein: CSARDLAQGAKGREQYF.

This clonotype was seen many times. The chain combines TRBV27 with TRBJ2-7; possibly TRBD2 for D (7 bases). This CDR3 region has 17 residues. Trimming removed 5 bases from V and 0 bases from J, with 20 bases in between. Germline lookup yields CDR1 MNHEY and CDR2 SMNVEV (reference sequence). The CDR3 DNA reads as TGTGCCAGCAGTCCCGGGGGGCGGGCAGTAAACTCCTACGAGCAGTACTTC. Translated: CASSPGGRAVNSYEQYF.